This record looks at one T cell receptor (beta chain) sequence and its context. The data were obtained in a study of cytomegalovirus exposure and HLA in healthy donors. The CDR3 length is 18 residues. V dropped 3 bases and J dropped 0; count of bases not matched to a gene: 15. Germline loops: CDR1 SQVTM, CDR2 ANQGSEA. PCR was performed using 60 Vbeta and 13 Jbeta primers. The table came from immunoSEQ multiplex PCR; TCRdb's copy has only in-frame clones and leaves some out. The sample has some 71,000 clones, around 76% seen once. The chain couples TRBV29-1 to TRBJ2-3; 7 nucleotides match TRBD2. The TCR was taken from a man between 18 and 35 years old in good health and CMV-seronegative. The sequenced sample was PBMCs. The CDR3 spells CSVESPSGYPTSTDTQYF. Written as DNA, the CDR3 is TGCAGCGTTGAGTCGCCTAGCGGATATCCCACTAGCACAGATACGCAGTATTTT.